Sequencing of this T cell receptor beta chain was carried out in a study of T cell clonality in common variable immunodeficiency. Study-level results: In common variable immunodeficiency, TCR beta chains reportedly carried fewer deletions and N-nucleotide insertions.

Patients had low serum IgG, IgA and/or IgM and specific antibody deficiency. CDR3 length equals 17 residues. J was trimmed by 4 bases and V by 6 bases; bases with no gene match: 13. Germline values: CDR1 LNHDA, CDR2 SQIVND (reference sequence). Profiling relied on immunoSEQ multiplex PCR, and the TCRdb table lists in-frame clones only, not all of them. The sample has some 22,000 clones, none seen only once; the top ten hold approximately 8.9%. This clone was counted between two and nine times. What it binds is unknown. The sequence runs out 3 residues before the end of the CDR3; the remainder is reconstructed from the germline J gene.

Source material: peripheral blood mononuclear cells. V is TRBV19 and J is TRBJ1-5; TRBD1 agrees at 9 bases. The sequence was collected from a human donor with common variable immunodeficiency. This CDR3 is CASRNYADRGSNQPQHF. The CDR3 bases that were read are TGTGCCAGTAGAAACTACGCGGACAGGGGTTCGAATCAGCCC.